This section outlines one T cell receptor beta chain sequence together with its context. Its antigen is undetermined. The sample originates from a study of T cell responses to AZD1222 COVID-19 vaccine. Produced via immunoSEQ multiplex PCR; TCRdb's table is partial and in-frame only. This table has 130,000 to 150,000 clones, approximately 90% appearing once. Whole-study findings and limits: Samples come after the peak T cell response, not at day 14. Among AZD1222 vaccinees, only 5 to 7 were seropositive at baseline. Clonal diversity was possibly underestimated, and the donors were mostly white British, with more females. Targets within unmutated variant regions were reportedly found for nearly half of spike-specific TCRs.

The clonotype was recovered from an adult who received the AZD1222 COVID-19 vaccine. The source material was peripheral blood, sampled 28 days after the second AZD1222 dose.

The CDR3 protein is CASSQYLEGRNGYGYTF. The CDR3 region has the DNA TGTGCCAGCAGCCAATATCTCGAGGGACGGAACGGCTATGGCTACACCTTC. The chain couples TRBV16 to TRBJ1-2, with D possibly being TRBD1 (5 bases). Trimming shortened V by 1 base and J by 4 bases, and 19 bases separated the two germline ends. The CDR3 has 17 amino acids. Per the germline V gene, CDR1 is KGHSY and CDR2 is FQNENV.